This TCR beta chain emerged from a study of human T cells and chemical hapten exposure. As for the study in general: Patch tests put 0.01% DPC on the upper back, and the results were checked at 6 days.

Unique molecular identifiers were linked by the library to individual cDNA molecules. TCRdb analysed the RACE reads with MiXCR anew, one entry per CDR3 protein. The sample lists more than 150,000 distinct CDR3 sequences, approximately 26% seen once, with 2% to 2.5% in the top ten. Stated time point: patch test 3, about 24 weeks after DPC sensitization. Sample treatment: therapeutic diphenylcyclopropenone sensitization with weekly scalp DPC. CDR1 is SGHTA and CDR2 is FQGNSA in the germline V gene. There are 15 residues in the CDR3. Trimming removed 3 bases from V and 0 bases from J, with 10 bases in between.

The material was whole blood, obtained in connection with sensitization to the hapten diphenylcyclopropenone (DPC). This clonotype was sampled from a woman aged 40 to 50 with alopecia areata. Some clones in this sample may be carry-over from other donors' samples. The chain is built from TRBV7-2 and TRBJ2-3; either TRBD1 or TRBD2 may supply D (5 bases each). This CDR3 reads CASSFGTLSTDTQYF. In nucleotides, the CDR3 is TGTGCCAGCAGCTTTGGGACCCTGAGCACAGATACGCAGTATTTT. Drawing the rest from reference TRBV7-2 and TRBJ2-3, the complete variable domain is GAGVSQSPSNKVTEKGKDVELRCDPISGHTALYWYRQSLGQGLEFLIYFQGNSAPDKSGLPSDRFSAERTGGSVSTLTIQRTQQEDSAVYLCASSFGTLSTDTQYFGPGTRLTVL.